These 11 T cell receptor beta chains were sequenced from one sample in a study of blood T cell repertoires in COVID-19. Measured with immunoSEQ multiplex PCR; TCRdb has only the in-frame clones, and not every one. The sample shows roughly 480,000 clones, approximately 89% of them seen only once. The sequenced material came from peripheral blood. The receptor source for this set is a man between 18 and 29 years old with COVID-19, enrolled during active disease.

J is TRBJ2-7 and V is TRBV6-2 or TRBV6-3, with 7 bases fitting TRBD2. In germline, CDR1 is MNHEY, CDR2 SVGEGT. J lost 3 bases, V lost 6 bases, and 11 bases had no gene match. CDR3 length: 15 amino acids. The CDR3 DNA follows: TGTGCCAGCAGCCCATGGGGGGGACTTAACTACGAGCAGTACTTC. The encoded protein is CASSPWGGLNYEQYF.

The V call is TRBV5-1, the J call TRBJ1-1, with 7 bases identical to TRBD1. Germline V lookup: CDR1 SGHRS, CDR2 YFSETQ. The V and J ends lost 5 bases and 3 bases, in that order; junction bases with no gene match: 7. The CDR3 loop spans 14 amino acids. In nucleotides, the CDR3 is TGCGCCAGCAGTCCCGGGACAGCCCACACTGAAGCTTTCTTT. It encodes CASSPGTAHTEAFF.

The J gene is TRBJ2-5, the V gene TRBV27; D is possibly TRBD2 (6 bases). Germline V gives CDR1 MNHEY, CDR2 SMNVEV (reference sequence). V was pared by 4 bases and J by 1 base, with 7 bases between. The CDR3 loop spans 13 amino acids. CDR3 loop: CASSSGVQETQYF. The CDR3 bases are TGTGCCAGCAGTTCGGGGGTCCAAGAGACCCAGTACTTC.

The rearrangement links TRBV3-1 (or the pseudogene TRBV3-2) to TRBJ2-2, with TRBD1 matching 7 bases. Trimming removed 5 bases from V and 6 bases from J; junction bases left unmatched: 9. CDR1 and CDR2 from the germline V gene are LGHDT and YNNKEL (reference sequence). This CDR3 has 15 amino acids. The CDR3 coding sequence is TGTGCCAGCAGCTTCCGACTCGACAGGGCCGGGGAGCTGTTTTTT. Encoded protein: CASSFRLDRAGELFF.

The chain carries TRBV7-8 and TRBJ2-5; 9 nucleotides line up with TRBD1. Germline-derived CDR1 and CDR2 are SGHVS and FQNEAQ. The CDR3 covers 13 residues. V lost 10 bases, J lost 2 bases, and 5 bases stayed unmatched. CDR3 loop: CATGTGFQETQYF. In DNA form, the CDR3 reads TGTGCCACCGGGACAGGGTTTCAAGAGACCCAGTACTTC. The entire variable domain, with the rest obtained from reference TRBV7-8 and TRBJ2-5, is as follows: GAGVSQSPRYKVAKRGQDVALRCDPISGHVSLFWYQQALGQGPEFLTYFQNEAQLDKSGLPSDRFFAERPEGSVSTLKIQRTQQEDSAVYLCATGTGFQETQYFGPGTRLLVL.

This clone was picked up a small number of times. The DNA for the CDR3 is TGTGCCAGCTCACTGGGGACAGGGATCGGAAACACCATATATTTT. Amino acid sequence: CASSLGTGIGNTIYF. The chain joins TRBV18 to TRBJ1-3; 9 bases align to TRBD1. CDR3 length: 15 residues. J lost 4 bases, V lost 4 bases, and 5 bases had no gene match. Germline loops: CDR1 KGHSH, CDR2 LQKENI.

DNA of the CDR3: TGTGCCAGCAGCTTGGCGGGACAGGGATTTACCGGGGAGCTGTTTTTT. It codes for CASSLAGQGFTGELFF. The rearrangement links TRBV5-6 to TRBJ2-2; 9 bases fit TRBD1. This CDR3 has 16 residues. The V gene's germline CDR1 is SGHDT and CDR2 YYEEEE. V dropped 0 bases and J dropped 5; count of bases not matched to a gene: 5.

The chain couples TRBV18 to TRBJ1-2; TRBD1 agrees at 9 bases. V trimming: 3 bases; J trimming: 5 bases; junction bases outside the gene matches: 7. CDR1 and CDR2 from the germline V gene are KGHSH and LQKENI. The CDR3 covers 15 residues. The CDR3, as DNA: TGTGCCAGCTCACCCCAAATCGGACAGGGGTATGGCTACACCTTC. Its protein product is CASSPQIGQGYGYTF.

The rearrangement links TRBV9 to TRBJ2-1; 11 positions match TRBD2. J lost 5 bases, V lost 3 bases, and 4 bases had no gene match. Germline CDR1 and CDR2: SGDLS and YYNGEE. The CDR3 covers 15 residues. CDR3 nucleotide sequence: TGTGCCAGCAGCGCTAGCGGGAGGCCTAACAATGAGCAGTTCTTC. It yields the protein CASSASGRPNNEQFF. The full variable domain, with the rest looked up from reference TRBV9 and TRBJ2-1, is DSGVTQTPKHLITATGQRVTLRCSPRSGDLSVYWYQQSLDQGLQFLIQYYNGEERAKGNILERFSAQQFPDLHSELNLSSLELGDSALYFCASSASGRPNNEQFFGPGTRLTVL.

The sample holds one count of this clone. The chain recombines TRBV2 with TRBJ2-5; maybe TRBD1 (5 bases). The CDR3 consists of 14 residues. Germline V gene sequence: CDR1 SNHLY, CDR2 FYNNEI. The V end lost 5 bases, the J end lost 4 bases, and 14 bases lay between the germline ends. The CDR3 DNA is TGTGCCAGCAGTACGTTTCAGGGATTAGAGACCCAGTACTTC. This codes for CASSTFQGLETQYF.

V usage is TRBV3-1 (or the pseudogene TRBV3-2) and J usage is TRBJ2-1; 7 nucleotides align to TRBD2. Germline V lookup: CDR1 LGHDT, CDR2 YNNKEL (reference sequence). The V segment lost 6 bases and the J segment 5 bases; nucleotides outside the gene matches: 7. The CDR3 is 14 residues long. In nucleotides, the CDR3 is TGTGCCAGCAGGGGGGATCTAGCGGACAATGAGCAGTTCTTC. This translates into CASRGDLADNEQFF.